Following are 14 T cell receptor beta chains from one sample sequenced in a study of blood T cell repertoires in COVID-19. The data were produced by immunoSEQ multiplex PCR, yet TCRdb's version contains in-frame clones alone and is incomplete. The sample lists 150,000 to 200,000 clones; under 90% were seen once. The specimen was peripheral blood. Every receptor here comes from a man in his fifties or sixties with acute or convalescent COVID-19.

The genes are TRBV27 and TRBJ2-3; tentative D call: TRBD1 (6 bases). The CDR3 contains 17 residues. The V end was cut by 3 bases, the J end by 6 bases, with 22 bases between. The germline gives CDR1 MNHEY, CDR2 SMNVEV (reference sequence). CDR3 sequence: CASSFLPRGKGDDTQYF. The DNA of the CDR3 is TGTGCCAGCAGTTTTCTCCCAAGGGGGAAAGGAGACGATACGCAGTATTTT.

The chain recombines TRBV6-5 with TRBJ1-2; D gene unclear. Deletions cut 6 bases from V and 4 bases from J, with 15 bases between. This CDR3 is 14 amino acids long. The germline gives CDR1 MNHEY, CDR2 SVGAGI. CDR3: CASRPATPLYGYTF. CDR3 in DNA: TGTGCCAGCAGGCCTGCTACCCCCCTCTATGGCTACACCTTC.

About this clone itself: The sample holds other DNA sequences that translate to the same CDR3. The chain combines TRBV6-5 with TRBJ2-7, with D possibly being TRBD2 (6 bases). This CDR3 comprises 12 residues. CDR1 and CDR2 (germline): MNHEY, SVGAGI. Deletions cut 2 bases from V and 7 bases from J, with 9 bases between. Here the CDR3 reads CASSYVGGEQYF. DNA of the CDR3: TGTGCCAGCAGTTACGTCGGGGGAGAGCAGTACTTC.

This clone was found a few times. J is TRBJ1-1 and V is TRBV6-6; 10 nucleotides agree with TRBD1. There are 13 residues in the CDR3. Germline assignment: CDR1 MNHNY and CDR2 SVGAGI (reference sequence). V shed 3 bases and J 6 bases; nucleotides not matched to a gene: 1. The CDR3 spells CASSYGTGAEAFF. CDR3 nucleotides: TGTGCCAGCAGTTATGGGACAGGGGCTGAAGCTTTCTTT.

V usage is TRBV2 and J usage is TRBJ1-1; D may be TRBD1 (5 bases). With 3 bases removed from V and 0 bases from J, the gap between germline ends came to 11 bases. The CDR3 loop spans 15 amino acids. Germline V gene sequence: CDR1 SNHLY, CDR2 FYNNEI. This CDR3 reads CASSEGRTMNTEAFF. In nucleotides, the CDR3 is TGTGCCAGCAGTGAGGGGCGTACTATGAACACTGAAGCTTTCTTT.

In the case of this clone: Distinct nucleotide sequences in the sample also encode this CDR3. The chain joins TRBV2 to TRBJ2-1; D gene ambiguous. V was trimmed by 4 bases and J by 4 bases, leaving 8 bases between them. CDR1 is SNHLY, CDR2 FYNNEI, per germline. The CDR3 spans 13 residues. The CDR3 bases are TGTGCCAGCAGTGGAGGCGCGTACAATGAGCAGTTCTTC. Translation: CASSGGAYNEQFF.

This clone has a single count. The rearrangement links TRBV29-1 to TRBJ1-2; 8 nucleotides agree with TRBD1. CDR1 and CDR2 from the germline V gene are SQVTM and ANQGSEA. After removal of 1 base from V and 6 bases from J, the junction contained 16 bases not matched to a gene. CDR3 length: 17 residues. For the CDR3, the DNA is TGCAGCGTTGAAGTTTGGGTCAATTTTGGACAGGGAGATGGCTACACCTTC. Its protein product is CSVEVWVNFGQGDGYTF.

A remark on this clone: Additional DNA sequences in this sample encode the identical CDR3. The chain combines TRBV6-1 with TRBJ1-5; D is uncertain. Germline V lookup: CDR1 MNHNS, CDR2 SASEGT. V was cut by 3 bases and J by 4 bases, with 7 bases left in between. The CDR3 covers 13 residues. CDR3 residues: CASSDRGNQPQHF. DNA for the CDR3: TGTGCCAGCAGTGACCGGGGTAATCAGCCCCAGCATTTT.

CDR3 coding DNA: TGCGCCAGCAGCTTGGCCAGCTCAACTAGCGGGAGACGCAATGAGCAGTTCTTC. This codes for CASSLASSTSGRRNEQFF. The chain recombines TRBV5-1 with TRBJ2-1; TRBD2 agrees at 11 bases. Trimming removed 0 bases from V and 6 bases from J; junction bases left unmatched: 11. The CDR3 runs to 18 residues. Germline lookup yields CDR1 SGHRS and CDR2 YFSETQ.

The CDR3 bases are TGTGCTAGTGGGCGACAGGGTAGATATGAAAAACTGTTTTTT. Its protein product is CASGRQGRYEKLFF. The chain couples TRBV12-5 to TRBJ1-4; TRBD1 matches at 7 bases. With V trimmed by 6 bases and J by 6 bases, 7 bases remained unmatched. CDR3 length: 14 residues. The V gene's germline CDR1 is LGHNT and CDR2 FRNRAP.

This clone was found a few times. This chain links TRBV2 with TRBJ2-7; 10 bases map to TRBD1. CDR1 is SNHLY and CDR2 is FYNNEI in the germline V gene. Trimming cost V 6 bases and J 1 base; bases outside gene matches: 6. The CDR3 has 15 amino acids. In nucleotides, the CDR3 is TGTGCCAGCAGGGATGACAGGGGGCATTCCTACGAGCAGTACTTC. It yields the protein CASRDDRGHSYEQYF.

This chain uses TRBV30 with TRBJ1-5; perhaps TRBD1 as D (5 bases). In germline, CDR1 is GTSNPN, CDR2 SVGIG (reference sequence). This CDR3 comprises 14 residues. The V and J ends lost 4 bases and 4 bases respectively, with 14 bases between them. In DNA form, the CDR3 reads TGTGCCTGGAACCGGGACTCTGGAAATCAGCCCCAGCATTTT. It is translated as CAWNRDSGNQPQHF.

The CDR3 nucleotides read TGTGCCATCAGTCCCAGGGGGCTAGCGGGGGAAGGAGATACGCAGTATTTT. Translated, it gives CAISPRGLAGEGDTQYF. The chain links TRBV10-3 to TRBJ2-3; the match to TRBD2 covers 10 bases. J was trimmed by 5 bases and V by 5 bases; bases with no gene match: 13. The CDR3 is made up of 17 amino acids. Germline CDR1 reads ENHRY; CDR2 reads SYGVKD.

J is TRBJ2-7 and V is TRBV20-1, with D possibly being TRBD1 (6 bases). Germline CDR1 DFQATT, CDR2 SNEGSKA (reference sequence). This CDR3 contains 11 residues. V lost 5 bases and J lost 6, with 11 bases in between. The chain's CDR3 is CSAPDRSEQYF. The DNA of the CDR3 is TGCAGTGCTCCGGACAGATCCGAGCAGTACTTC.